The TCR beta chain under discussion was sequenced for a study of T cell repertoires in cytomegalovirus infection. At the level of the study: Indications came from public TCR beta signatures; they pointed to CMV infection and to a matching HLA type.

Study-level points and caveats: The cumulative frequency of public TCR beta families identified carriers of CMV plus the relevant HLA. In two of eight donors, the top clonotype was HLA-C-restricted CMV-specific.

This clonotype has at least ten counts. The antigen remains unidentified. TCRdb reprocessed the reads via MiXCR and lists one record per CDR3 protein. The sample lists about 180,000 distinct CDR3 sequences, about an eighth occurring once. CDR1 is SGHVS, CDR2 FQNEAQ, per germline. This CDR3 comprises 14 residues. V was trimmed by 5 bases and J by 0 bases, leaving 10 bases between them. This TCR came from a human donor in good health (CMV status not recorded). Some clones in this sample may be carry-over from other donors' samples. The sample consisted of PBMCs. The J gene is TRBJ1-1, the V gene TRBV7-8, with unresolved D. This CDR3 reads CASSQAPVNTEAFF. The CDR3 DNA sequence: TGTGCCAGCAGCCAGGCGCCGGTGAACACTGAAGCTTTCTTT. The full variable domain, with the rest looked up from reference TRBV7-8 and TRBJ1-1, is GAGVSQSPRYKVAKRGQDVALRCDPISGHVSLFWYQQALGQGPEFLTYFQNEAQLDKSGLPSDRFFAERPEGSVSTLKIQRTQQEDSAVYLCASSQAPVNTEAFFGQGTRLTVV.